One sample yielded the 17 T cell receptor beta chains listed below, sequenced in a study of beta chain features in type 1 diabetes. The whole isolated RNA underwent reverse transcription, so sequencing captured expressed TCRB transcripts. Libraries were prepared by immunoSEQ multiplex PCR; TCRdb keeps only in-frame clonotypes and omits some of them. Here the sample spans around 300,000 clones, about 10% being singletons. The material sequenced was naive CD4+ T cells from blood. These receptors all stem from a woman aged 25 to 39 in good health.

This clone was counted between two and nine times. This chain links TRBV19 with TRBJ2-7, with 7 bases aligning to TRBD1. V was pared by 4 bases and J by 2 bases, with 14 bases of the junction left unmatched. The CDR3 spans 17 residues. Germline V gene sequence: CDR1 LNHDA, CDR2 SQIVND (reference sequence). The CDR3 region has the DNA TGTGCCAGTAGTACCTCGGCCAGGACAGGCTACCCCTACGAGCAGTACTTC. Translating gives CASSTSARTGYPYEQYF.

The chain has TRBV7-2 and TRBJ2-1, with 8 bases that match TRBD2. The trim removed 2 bases at V and 8 bases at J, leaving 11 bases unmatched. Germline V gives CDR1 SGHTA, CDR2 FQGNSA. The CDR3 runs 16 residues. As DNA, the CDR3 is TGTGCCAGCAGCTTAAGTCTCGGGAGGGCCCAAGATGAGCAGTTCTTC. It encodes CASSLSLGRAQDEQFF.

This clone was detected only a few times. The rearrangement joins TRBV19 to TRBJ2-7; 12 nucleotides line up with TRBD2. The CDR3 runs 15 residues. Germline V CDR1 and CDR2: LNHDA, SQIVND (reference sequence). J was trimmed by 2 bases and V by 8 bases; bases with no gene match: 7. CDR3 sequence: CASRLGLAGTYEQYF. The CDR3 nucleotides are TGTGCCAGTCGTCTTGGACTAGCGGGAACCTACGAGCAGTACTTC.

This chain uses TRBV9 with TRBJ2-7; 10 bases line up with TRBD1. The ends lost 4 bases at V and 2 bases at J; junction bases unmatched: 6. CDR3 length: 15 residues. The germline gives CDR1 SGDLS, CDR2 YYNGEE. The CDR3: CASSPGQGVPYEQYF. The CDR3, as DNA: TGTGCCAGCAGCCCCGGACAGGGGGTCCCCTACGAGCAGTACTTC. The entire variable domain, with the rest obtained from reference TRBV9 and TRBJ2-7, is as follows: DSGVTQTPKHLITATGQRVTLRCSPRSGDLSVYWYQQSLDQGLQFLIQYYNGEERAKGNILERFSAQQFPDLHSELNLSSLELGDSALYFCASSPGQGVPYEQYFGPGTRLTVT.

The CDR3 DNA follows: TGTGCTAGTGGTATTGGGCCTTACGATGAGCAGTTCTTC. The encoded protein is CASGIGPYDEQFF. This chain links TRBV12-5 with TRBJ2-1; no clear D. The length of the CDR3 is 13 residues. With 5 bases removed from V and 8 bases from J, the gap between germline ends came to 13 bases. In germline, CDR1 is LGHNT, CDR2 FRNRAP.

This CDR3 is CASSVASGTSEQYF. CDR3 DNA sequence: TGTGCCAGCAGCGTAGCTAGCGGGACGTCTGAGCAGTACTTC. The chain joins TRBV9 to TRBJ2-7; 9 bases fit TRBD2. Germline V lookup: CDR1 SGDLS, CDR2 YYNGEE. Trimming removed 0 bases from V and 7 bases from J; junction bases left unmatched: 5. The CDR3 is 14 residues long.

The CDR3 protein is CASSPLTDQETQYF. The DNA for the CDR3 is TGTGCCAGCTCACCACTAACAGATCAAGAGACCCAGTACTTC. This sequence joins TRBV18 and TRBJ2-5; unclear D gene. Trimming stripped 1 base from V and 2 bases from J, with 8 bases between. Germline assignment: CDR1 KGHSH and CDR2 LQKENI. The CDR3 has 14 amino acids.

This clone has a handful of counts. This chain joins TRBV2 and TRBJ1-5; 7 nucleotides line up with TRBD1. Germline-derived CDR1 and CDR2 are SNHLY and FYNNEI. V lost 3 bases, J lost 3 bases, and 8 bases stayed unmatched. The CDR3 has 16 residues. CDR3 bases: TGTGCCAGCAGTGATCCCCCAGGGGGTTTCAATCAGCCCCAGCATTTT. Translating it yields CASSDPPGGFNQPQHF.

The chain recombines TRBV30 with TRBJ2-5; 8 nucleotides agree with TRBD1. The CDR3 loop spans 14 amino acids. Germline V gives CDR1 GTSNPN, CDR2 SVGIG (reference sequence). The ends lost 2 bases at V and 5 bases at J; junction bases unmatched: 7. In DNA form, the CDR3 reads TGTGCCTGGAGTAGACAGGGGAATACGGAGACCCAGTACTTC. It yields the protein CAWSRQGNTETQYF.

This clone came up a few times. This rearrangement joins TRBV10-3 to TRBJ1-5, with a possible D match to TRBD1 (5 bases). This CDR3 is built from 15 residues. Trimming took off 1 base at V and 5 bases at J, with 12 bases between the two ends. Germline V gene data show CDR1 as ENHRY and CDR2 as SYGVKD. The CDR3 region is CAISEWRGGDQPQHF. In DNA form, the CDR3 reads TGTGCCATCAGTGAGTGGAGGGGAGGGGATCAGCCCCAGCATTTT.

This clone was found a few times. The CDR3 region is CASSVWLADNEQFF. CDR3 DNA sequence: TGTGCCAGCAGTGTCTGGCTAGCGGACAATGAGCAGTTCTTC. The chain employs TRBV2 and TRBJ2-1, with TRBD2 matching 7 bases. The CDR3 runs to 14 residues. CDR1 SNHLY and CDR2 FYNNEI come from the germline V gene. J gave up 5 bases and V 4 bases, and 5 bases lay outside the gene matches.

This clone was counted between two and nine times. V usage is TRBV4-3 and J usage is TRBJ1-1; D remains ambiguous. Deletions cut 3 bases from V and 1 base from J, with 9 bases between. Germline V gives CDR1 LGHNA, CDR2 YSLEER. The length of the CDR3 is 14 residues. The CDR3 spells CASSQFRENTEAFF. Written as DNA, the CDR3 is TGCGCCAGCAGCCAGTTTCGGGAGAACACTGAAGCTTTCTTT.

V is TRBV10-3 and J is TRBJ2-4; possible D gene TRBD1, 5 bases. Germline CDR1 and CDR2: ENHRY and SYGVKD. V was trimmed by 8 bases and J by 7 bases, leaving 18 bases between them. This CDR3 has 14 amino acids. For the CDR3, the DNA is TGTGCCATCGGGAACTCAGGGTATGAGAACATTCAGTACTTC. Its protein product is CAIGNSGYENIQYF.

This chain links TRBV30 with TRBJ1-2, with unresolved D. V was clipped by 3 bases and J by 4 bases, with 18 bases between them. This CDR3 is 15 amino acids long. Germline V lookup: CDR1 GTSNPN, CDR2 SVGIG (reference sequence). The CDR3 sequence is CAWRVPADFSYGYTF. For the CDR3, the DNA is TGTGCCTGGAGGGTCCCCGCAGACTTTTCCTATGGCTACACCTTC.

This clone has a handful of counts. The CDR3 sequence is CASSPSREGTEAFF. CDR3 in DNA: TGTGCCAGCTCACCATCGAGGGAGGGCACTGAAGCTTTCTTT. The V call is TRBV18, the J call TRBJ1-1; D gene unclear. The length of the CDR3 is 14 residues. CDR1 is KGHSH and CDR2 is LQKENI in the germline V gene. Trimming stripped 2 bases from V and 4 bases from J, with 11 bases between.

This clone has more than one count but fewer than ten. The CDR3 loop reads CASGLGTSATKEQFF. CDR3 in DNA: TGTGCTAGTGGTTTGGGGACTAGCGCGACTAAAGAGCAGTTCTTC. The genes are TRBV12-5 and TRBJ2-1; 9 positions match TRBD2. The germline V gene encodes CDR1 LGHNT and CDR2 FRNRAP. Trimming at V came to 1 base and at J to 10 bases, leaving 8 bases not matched to a gene. CDR3 length: 15 residues.

This chain joins TRBV6-5 and TRBJ1-5; a weak D match, TRBD1 (5 bases). The germline V gene encodes CDR1 MNHEY and CDR2 SVGAGI. This CDR3 is 14 amino acids long. Trimming shortened V by 2 bases and J by 4 bases, and 9 bases separated the two germline ends. CDR3 nucleotides: TGTGCCAGCAGTTACGGCGGGGGGAATCAGCCCCAGCATTTT. Its translation is CASSYGGGNQPQHF.